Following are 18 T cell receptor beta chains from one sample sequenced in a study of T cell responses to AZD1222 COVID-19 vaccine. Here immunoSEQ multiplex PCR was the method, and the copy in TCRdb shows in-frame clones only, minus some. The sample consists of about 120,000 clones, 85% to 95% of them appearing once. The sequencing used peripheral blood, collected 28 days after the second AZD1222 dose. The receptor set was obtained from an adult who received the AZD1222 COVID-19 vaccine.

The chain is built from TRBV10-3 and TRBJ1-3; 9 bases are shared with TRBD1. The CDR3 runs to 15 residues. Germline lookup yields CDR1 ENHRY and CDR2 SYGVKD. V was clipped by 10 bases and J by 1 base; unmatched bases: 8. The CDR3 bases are TGTGCCACCCTCGACAGGGGGTTTTCTGGAAACACCATATATTTT. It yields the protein CATLDRGFSGNTIYF.

The CDR3 nucleotides read TGTGCCAGCAGCAGGGGACAGGGGGCGAGTTATGCCCCTGAAGCTTTCTTT. Translating gives CASSRGQGASYAPEAFF. The rearrangement links TRBV21-1 to TRBJ1-1; TRBD1, as called in the table, went unchecked against the DNA. TRBV21-1 is an annotated pseudogene. The CDR3 is 17 residues long.

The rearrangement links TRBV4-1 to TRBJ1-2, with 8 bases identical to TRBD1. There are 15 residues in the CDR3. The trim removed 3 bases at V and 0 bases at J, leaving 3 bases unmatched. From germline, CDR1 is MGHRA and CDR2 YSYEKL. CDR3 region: CASSHDRGTNYGYTF. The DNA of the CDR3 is TGCGCCAGCAGCCACGACAGGGGAACTAACTATGGCTACACCTTC.

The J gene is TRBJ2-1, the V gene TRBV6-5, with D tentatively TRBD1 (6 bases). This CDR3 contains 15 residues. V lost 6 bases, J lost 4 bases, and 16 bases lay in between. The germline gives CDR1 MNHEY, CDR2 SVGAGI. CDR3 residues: CASRKTGYSYNEQFF. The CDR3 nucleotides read TGTGCCAGCAGAAAAACAGGGTATTCATACAATGAGCAGTTCTTC.

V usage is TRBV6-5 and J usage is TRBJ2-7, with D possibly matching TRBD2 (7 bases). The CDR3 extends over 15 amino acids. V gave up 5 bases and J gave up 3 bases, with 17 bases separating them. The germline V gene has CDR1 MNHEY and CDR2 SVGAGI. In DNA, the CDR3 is TGTGCCAGCAGTCCACTAGGGGGGGTCCACTACGAGCAGTACTTC. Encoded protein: CASSPLGGVHYEQYF.

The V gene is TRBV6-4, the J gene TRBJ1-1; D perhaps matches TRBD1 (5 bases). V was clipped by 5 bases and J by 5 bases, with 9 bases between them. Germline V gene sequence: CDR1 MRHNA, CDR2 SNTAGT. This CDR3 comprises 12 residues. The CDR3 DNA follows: TGTGCCAGCAGTCAGGGCAGGACTGAAGCTTTCTTT. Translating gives CASSQGRTEAFF.

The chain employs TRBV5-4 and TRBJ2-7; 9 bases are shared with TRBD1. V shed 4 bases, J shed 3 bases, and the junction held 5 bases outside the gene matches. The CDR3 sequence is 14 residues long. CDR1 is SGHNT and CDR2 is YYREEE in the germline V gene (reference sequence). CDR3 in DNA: TGTGCCAGCAGCGCCAGGGACAGGGTCTACGAGCAGTACTTC. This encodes CASSARDRVYEQYF.

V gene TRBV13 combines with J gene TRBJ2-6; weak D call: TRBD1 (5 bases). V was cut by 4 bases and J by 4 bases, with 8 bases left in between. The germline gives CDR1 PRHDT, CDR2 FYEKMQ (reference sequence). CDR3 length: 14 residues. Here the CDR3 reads CASSWGAGANVLTF. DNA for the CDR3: TGTGCCAGCAGCTGGGGCGCCGGGGCCAACGTCCTGACTTTC. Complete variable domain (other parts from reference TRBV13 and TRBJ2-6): AAGVIQSPRHLIKEKRETATLKCYPIPRHDTVYWYQQGPGQDPQFLISFYEKMQSDKGSIPDRFSAQQFSDYHSELNMSSLELGDSALYFCASSWGAGANVLTFGAGSRLTVL.

The CDR3 bases are TGTGCCTGGAGATCTAGGGGGAGGTCCTACGAGCAGTACTTC. Its protein is CAWRSRGRSYEQYF. The J gene is TRBJ2-7, the V gene TRBV30, with D perhaps TRBD1 or TRBD2 (6 bases each). V lost 3 bases, J lost 1 base, and 13 bases lay in between. The V gene's germline CDR1 is GTSNPN and CDR2 SVGIG (reference sequence). This CDR3 is built from 14 residues.

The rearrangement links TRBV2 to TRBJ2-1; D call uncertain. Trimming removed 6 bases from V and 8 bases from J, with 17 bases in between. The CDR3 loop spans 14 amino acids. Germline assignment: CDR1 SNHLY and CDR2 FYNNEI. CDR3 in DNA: TGTGCCAGCAGCGAGAAGAAGCACCACGATGAGCAGTTCTTC. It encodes CASSEKKHHDEQFF.

The CDR3 coding sequence is TGTGCCAGTAGTGAAGGACAGGGTTTGGATGAAAAACTGTTTTTT. Translated: CASSEGQGLDEKLFF. The chain combines TRBV19 with TRBJ1-4; 8 bases are a match to TRBD1. Germline lookup yields CDR1 LNHDA and CDR2 SQIVND (reference sequence). CDR3 size: 15 residues. V was clipped by 5 bases and J by 6 bases; unmatched bases: 8.

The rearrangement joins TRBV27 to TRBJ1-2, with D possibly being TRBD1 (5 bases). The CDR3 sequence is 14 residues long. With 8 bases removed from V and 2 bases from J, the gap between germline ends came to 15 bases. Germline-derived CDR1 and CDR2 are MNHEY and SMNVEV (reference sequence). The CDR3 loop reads CASASEEGNYGYTF. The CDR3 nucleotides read TGTGCCAGCGCGTCGGAGGAGGGGAACTATGGCTACACCTTC.

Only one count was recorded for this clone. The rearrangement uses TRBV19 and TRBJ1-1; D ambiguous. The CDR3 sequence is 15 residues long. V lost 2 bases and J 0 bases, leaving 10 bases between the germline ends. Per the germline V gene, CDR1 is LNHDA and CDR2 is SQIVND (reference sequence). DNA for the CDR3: TGTGCCAGTAGTATAAGCAAGTTCATGAACACTGAAGCTTTCTTT. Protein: CASSISKFMNTEAFF.

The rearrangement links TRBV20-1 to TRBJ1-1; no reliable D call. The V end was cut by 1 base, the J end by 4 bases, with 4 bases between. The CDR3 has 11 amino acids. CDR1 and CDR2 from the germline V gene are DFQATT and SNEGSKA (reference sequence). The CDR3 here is CSARGATEAFF. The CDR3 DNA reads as TGCAGTGCTAGAGGGGCCACTGAAGCTTTCTTT.

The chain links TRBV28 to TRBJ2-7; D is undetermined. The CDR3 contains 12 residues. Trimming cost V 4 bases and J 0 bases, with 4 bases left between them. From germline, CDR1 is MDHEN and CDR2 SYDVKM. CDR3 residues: CASSSSSYEQYF. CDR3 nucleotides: TGTGCCAGCAGTTCAAGCTCCTACGAGCAGTACTTC. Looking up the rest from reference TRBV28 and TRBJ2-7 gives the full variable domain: DVKVTQSSRYLVKRTGEKVFLECVQDMDHENMFWYRQDPGLGLRLIYFSYDVKMKEKGDIPEGYSVSREKKERFSLILESASTNQTSMYLCASSSSSYEQYFGPGTRLTVT.

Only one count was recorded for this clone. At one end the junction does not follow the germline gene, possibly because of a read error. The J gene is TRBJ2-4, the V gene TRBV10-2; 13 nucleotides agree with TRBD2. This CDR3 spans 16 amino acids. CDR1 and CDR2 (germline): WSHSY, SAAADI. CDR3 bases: TGCACCAGACAGGGGACTAGCGGGATGGCCAAAAACATTCAGTACTTC. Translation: CTRQGTSGMAKNIQYF.

The CDR3 sequence: CASSFPSADKLFF. The CDR3 coding sequence is TGTGCCAGCAGTTTCCCCTCGGCAGATAAACTGTTTTTT. This chain connects TRBV28 to TRBJ1-4; no clear D. V shed 3 bases and J shed 11 bases, with 13 bases lying between them. CDR1 MDHEN and CDR2 SYDVKM come from the germline V gene. The CDR3 consists of 13 residues.

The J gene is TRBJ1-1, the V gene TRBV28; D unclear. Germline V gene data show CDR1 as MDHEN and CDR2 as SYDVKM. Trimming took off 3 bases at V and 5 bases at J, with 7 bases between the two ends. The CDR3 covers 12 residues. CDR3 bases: TGTGCCAGCAGTTTGGCCGTGACTGAAGCTTTCTTT. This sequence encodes CASSLAVTEAFF. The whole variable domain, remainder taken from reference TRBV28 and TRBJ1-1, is DVKVTQSSRYLVKRTGEKVFLECVQDMDHENMFWYRQDPGLGLRLIYFSYDVKMKEKGDIPEGYSVSREKKERFSLILESASTNQTSMYLCASSLAVTEAFFGQGTRLTVV.